One and the same sample provided the 2 T cell receptor beta chains below, sequenced in a study of a mutant IDH1 vaccine in newly diagnosed glioma. Their recognized antigens are unknown. Time point meaning: week 11, during vaccination. Each dose delivered 300 ug of mutant IDH1 20-mer peptide subcutaneously with imiquimod. Using immunoSEQ multiplex PCR, the repertoire was profiled, and TCRdb retains in-frame clones only, with some absent. This sample has fewer than 35,000 clones, with around 87% found just once. Sequences were derived from PBMCs, sampled from a glioma patient whose treatment included an IDH1 peptide vaccine. The receptors here all came from a man between 18 and 29 years old with glioma.

V gene TRBV28 combines with J gene TRBJ1-5, with D possibly TRBD1 on 6 matching bases. Germline V gives CDR1 MDHEN, CDR2 SYDVKM. The CDR3 contains 15 residues. V was clipped by 2 bases and J by 5 bases, with 13 bases between them. CDR3 nucleotide sequence: TGTGCCAGCAGTTTAGAAGGGGGGGGACATCAGCCCCAGCATTTT. Encoded protein: CASSLEGGGHQPQHF.

The chain combines TRBV9 with TRBJ1-1; TRBD1 aligns across 7 bases. CDR3 length: 18 residues. Germline V gene data show CDR1 as SGDLS and CDR2 as YYNGEE. The trim removed 3 bases at V and 1 base at J, leaving 15 bases unmatched. The CDR3 DNA sequence: TGTGCCAGCAGCGGCGATCGCCAACAGGGGCGCGCGAACACTGAAGCTTTCTTT. Translated: CASSGDRQQGRANTEAFF.